The source of this T cell receptor (beta chain) is a study of blood T cell repertoires in COVID-19. Study-level information: Whether acute or convalescent, the COVID-19 samples came from the United States, Italy and Spain. Sources were T cells, B-cell-depleted T cells, or PBMCs; the material itself was cDNA or gDNA.

The CDR3 loop spans 16 amino acids. V was trimmed by 6 bases and J by 4 bases, leaving 20 bases between them. In germline, CDR1 is SGDLS, CDR2 YYNGEE. Participants reported their clinical history, and cohort assignment relied on those reports. Assay used: immunoSEQ multiplex PCR; TCRdb lists only in-frame clones, some missing. The repertoire has more than 250,000 clones, 70% to 90% of them found once; the top ten carry 0.95% to 1.5%. The chain has TRBV9 and TRBJ2-1; D possibly corresponds to TRBD2 (6 bases). The sequence was collected from a woman aged 40 to 49 with acute COVID-19. The sample was PBMCs or T cells enriched from blood (not recorded which). CDR3 region: CASTPGGGASYNEQFF. The DNA for the CDR3 is TGTGCCAGCACCCCAGGTGGAGGGGCGTCTTACAATGAGCAGTTCTTC.